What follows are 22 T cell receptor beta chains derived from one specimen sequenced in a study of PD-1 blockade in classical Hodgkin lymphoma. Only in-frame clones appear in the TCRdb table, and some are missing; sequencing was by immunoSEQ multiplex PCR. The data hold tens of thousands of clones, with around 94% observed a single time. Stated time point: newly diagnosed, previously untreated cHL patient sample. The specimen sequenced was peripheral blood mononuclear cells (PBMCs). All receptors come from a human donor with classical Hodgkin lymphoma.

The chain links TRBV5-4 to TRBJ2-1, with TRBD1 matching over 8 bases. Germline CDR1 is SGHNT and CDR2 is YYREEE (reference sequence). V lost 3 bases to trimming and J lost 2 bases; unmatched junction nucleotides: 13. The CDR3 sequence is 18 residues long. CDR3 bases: TGTGCCAGCAGCTCGGGACAGGCCGTTAGGGTCCCCTACAATGAGCAGTTCTTC. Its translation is CASSSGQAVRVPYNEQFF.

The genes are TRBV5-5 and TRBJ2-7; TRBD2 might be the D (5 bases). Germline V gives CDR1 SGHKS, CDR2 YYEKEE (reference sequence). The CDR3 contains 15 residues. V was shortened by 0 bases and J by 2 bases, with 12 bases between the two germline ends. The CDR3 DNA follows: TGTGCCAGCAGCTTGGAAGACGGACTGGCCTACGAGCAGTACTTC. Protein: CASSLEDGLAYEQYF.

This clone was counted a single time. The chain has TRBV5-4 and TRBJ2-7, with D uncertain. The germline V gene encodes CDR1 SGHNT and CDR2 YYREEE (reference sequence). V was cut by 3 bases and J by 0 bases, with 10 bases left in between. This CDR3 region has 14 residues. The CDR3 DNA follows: TGTGCCAGCAGCTCCCGACCCAGCTCCTACGAGCAGTACTTC. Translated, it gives CASSSRPSSYEQYF.

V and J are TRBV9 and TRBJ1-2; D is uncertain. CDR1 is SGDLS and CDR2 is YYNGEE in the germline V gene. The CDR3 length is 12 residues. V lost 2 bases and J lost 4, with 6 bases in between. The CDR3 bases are TGTGCCAGCAGCGTCTCCCGCTATGGCTACACCTTC. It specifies CASSVSRYGYTF.

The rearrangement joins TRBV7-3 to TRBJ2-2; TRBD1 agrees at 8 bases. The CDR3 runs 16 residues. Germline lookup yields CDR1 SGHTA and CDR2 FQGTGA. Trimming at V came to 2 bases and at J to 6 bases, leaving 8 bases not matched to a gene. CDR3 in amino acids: CASSLQGAKVAGELFF. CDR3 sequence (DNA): TGTGCCAGCAGCTTACAGGGGGCGAAAGTCGCCGGGGAGCTGTTTTTT.

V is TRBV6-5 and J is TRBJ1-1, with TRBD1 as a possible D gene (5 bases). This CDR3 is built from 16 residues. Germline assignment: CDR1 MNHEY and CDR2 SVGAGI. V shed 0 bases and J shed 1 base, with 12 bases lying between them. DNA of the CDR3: TGTGCCAGCAGTTACTCGAGCGGGGGAGGGAACACTGAAGCTTTCTTT. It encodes CASSYSSGGGNTEAFF.

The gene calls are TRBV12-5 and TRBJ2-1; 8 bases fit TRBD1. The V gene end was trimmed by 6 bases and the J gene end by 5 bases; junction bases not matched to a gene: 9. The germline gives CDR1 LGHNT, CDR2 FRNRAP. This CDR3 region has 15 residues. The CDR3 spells CASGTDRDLHNEQFF. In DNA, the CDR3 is TGTGCTAGTGGCACGGACAGGGACCTGCACAATGAGCAGTTCTTC.

The CDR3, as DNA: TGCAGCGCCGAACGACTAGCGGGTGAGCAGTTCTTC. This codes for CSAERLAGEQFF. The chain recombines TRBV29-1 with TRBJ2-1; 10 positions agree with TRBD2. CDR3 length: 12 amino acids. Unmatched junction bases numbered 6, after V lost 7 bases and J lost 9 bases. Germline CDR1 reads SQVTM; CDR2 reads ANQGSEA.

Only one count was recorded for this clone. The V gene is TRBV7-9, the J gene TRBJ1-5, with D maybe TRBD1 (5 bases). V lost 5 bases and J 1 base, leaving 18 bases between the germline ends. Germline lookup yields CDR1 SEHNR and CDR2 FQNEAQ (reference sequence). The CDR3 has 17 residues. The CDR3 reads CASSILLGGGSNQPQHF. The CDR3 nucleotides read TGTGCCAGCAGCATTTTGCTGGGGGGTGGAAGCAATCAGCCCCAGCATTTT.

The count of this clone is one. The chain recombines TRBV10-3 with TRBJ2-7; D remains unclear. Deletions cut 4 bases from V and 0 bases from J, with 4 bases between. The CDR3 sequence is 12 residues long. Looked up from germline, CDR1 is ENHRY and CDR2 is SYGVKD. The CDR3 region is CAISGSSYEQYF. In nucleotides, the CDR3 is TGTGCCATCAGTGGCAGCTCCTACGAGCAGTACTTC.

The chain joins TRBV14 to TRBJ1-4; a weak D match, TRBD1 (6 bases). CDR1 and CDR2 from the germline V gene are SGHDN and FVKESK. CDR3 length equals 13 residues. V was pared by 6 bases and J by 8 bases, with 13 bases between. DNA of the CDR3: TGTGCCAGCAGGGACAGATTGGACGAAAAACTGTTTTTT. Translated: CASRDRLDEKLFF.

This CDR3 reads CASTKDGLEAFF. The CDR3 DNA follows: TGTGCCAGCACCAAGGACGGACTTGAAGCTTTCTTT. The V call is TRBV2, the J call TRBJ1-1, with D unresolved. The germline V gene has CDR1 SNHLY and CDR2 FYNNEI. The CDR3 is 12 amino acids. Trimming took off 7 bases at V and 7 bases at J, with 13 bases between the two ends. The full variable domain, rest sourced from reference TRBV2 and TRBJ1-1, is EPEVTQTPSHQVTQMGQEVILRCVPISNHLYFYWYRQILGQKVEFLVSFYNNEISEKSEIFDDQFSVERPDGSNFTLKIRSTKLEDSAMYFCASTKDGLEAFFGQGTRLTVV.

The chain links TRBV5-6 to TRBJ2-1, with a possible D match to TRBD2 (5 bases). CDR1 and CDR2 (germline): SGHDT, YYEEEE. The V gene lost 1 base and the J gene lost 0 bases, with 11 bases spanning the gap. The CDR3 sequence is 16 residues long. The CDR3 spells CASSLLGESSYNEQFF. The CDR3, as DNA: TGTGCCAGCAGCTTGTTGGGAGAGAGCTCCTACAATGAGCAGTTCTTC.

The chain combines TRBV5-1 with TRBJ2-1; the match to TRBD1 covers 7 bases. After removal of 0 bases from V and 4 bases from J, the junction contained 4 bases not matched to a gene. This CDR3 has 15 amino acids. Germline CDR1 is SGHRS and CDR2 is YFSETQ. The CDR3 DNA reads TGCGCCAGCAGCTTGGCCGGGACAGAATACAATGAGCAGTTCTTC. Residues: CASSLAGTEYNEQFF.

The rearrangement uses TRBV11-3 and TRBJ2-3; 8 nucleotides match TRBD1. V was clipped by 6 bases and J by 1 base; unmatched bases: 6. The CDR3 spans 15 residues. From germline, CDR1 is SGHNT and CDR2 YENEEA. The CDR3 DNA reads TGTGCCAGCAGTTATATGACAGGGGGCACAGATACGCAGTATTTT. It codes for CASSYMTGGTDTQYF.

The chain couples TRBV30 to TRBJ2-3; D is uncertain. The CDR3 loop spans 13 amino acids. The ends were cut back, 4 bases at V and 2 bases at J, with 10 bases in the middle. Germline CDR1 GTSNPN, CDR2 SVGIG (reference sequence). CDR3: CAWTEVITDTQYF. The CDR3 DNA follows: TGTGCCTGGACAGAAGTTATCACAGATACGCAGTATTTT.

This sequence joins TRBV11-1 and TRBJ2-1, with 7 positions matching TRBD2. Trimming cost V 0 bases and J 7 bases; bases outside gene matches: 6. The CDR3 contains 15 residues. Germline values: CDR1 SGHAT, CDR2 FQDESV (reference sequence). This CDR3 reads CASSLAAGVWNEQFF. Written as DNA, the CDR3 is TGTGCCAGCAGCTTAGCTGCGGGGGTTTGGAATGAGCAGTTCTTC.

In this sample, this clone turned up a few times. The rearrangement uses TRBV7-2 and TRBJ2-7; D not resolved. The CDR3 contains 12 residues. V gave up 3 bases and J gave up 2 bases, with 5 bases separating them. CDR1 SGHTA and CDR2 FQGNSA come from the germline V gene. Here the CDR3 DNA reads TGTGCCAGCAGCTTTGGTCCCTACGAGCAGTACTTC. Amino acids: CASSFGPYEQYF. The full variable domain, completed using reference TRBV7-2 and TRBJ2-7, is GAGVSQSPSNKVTEKGKDVELRCDPISGHTALYWYRQSLGQGLEFLIYFQGNSAPDKSGLPSDRFSAERTGGSVSTLTIQRTQQEDSAVYLCASSFGPYEQYFGPGTRLTVT.

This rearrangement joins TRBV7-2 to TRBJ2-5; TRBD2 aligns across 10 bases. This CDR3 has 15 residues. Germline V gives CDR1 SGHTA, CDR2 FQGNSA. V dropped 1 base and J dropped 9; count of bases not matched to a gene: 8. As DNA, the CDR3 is TGTGCCAGCAGCTTAGGTCTAGCGGGAGCCGGTGCCCAGTACTTC. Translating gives CASSLGLAGAGAQYF.

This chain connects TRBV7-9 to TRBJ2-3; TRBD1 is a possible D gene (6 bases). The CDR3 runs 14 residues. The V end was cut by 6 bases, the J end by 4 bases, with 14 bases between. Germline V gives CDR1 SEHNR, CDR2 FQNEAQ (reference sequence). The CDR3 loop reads CASRPTGFADTQYF. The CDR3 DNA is TGTGCCAGCAGACCTACAGGGTTTGCAGATACGCAGTATTTT. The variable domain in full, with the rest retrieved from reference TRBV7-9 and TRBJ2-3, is DTGVSQNPRHKITKRGQNVTFRCDPISEHNRLYWYRQTLGQGPEFLTYFQNEAQLEKSRLLSDRFSAERPKGSFSTLEIQRTEQGDSAMYLCASRPTGFADTQYFGPGTRLTVL.

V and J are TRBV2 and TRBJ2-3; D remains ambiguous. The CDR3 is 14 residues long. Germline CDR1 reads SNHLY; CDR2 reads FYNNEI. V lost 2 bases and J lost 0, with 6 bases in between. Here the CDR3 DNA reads TGTGCCAGCAGTGAACGCCAGAGCACAGATACGCAGTATTTT. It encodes CASSERQSTDTQYF.

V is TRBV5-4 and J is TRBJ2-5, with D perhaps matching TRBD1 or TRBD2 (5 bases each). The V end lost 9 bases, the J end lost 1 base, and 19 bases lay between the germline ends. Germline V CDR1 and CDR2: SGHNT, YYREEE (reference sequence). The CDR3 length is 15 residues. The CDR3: CATSLVRGLQETQYF. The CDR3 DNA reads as TGTGCCACCTCTCTGGTCCGGGGCCTCCAAGAGACCCAGTACTTC.